This T cell receptor (beta chain) was observed in a study of lymphopenia after photon versus proton radiotherapy. After removal of 4 bases from V and 6 bases from J, the junction contained 6 bases not matched to a gene. The germline V gene encodes CDR1 SNHLY and CDR2 FYNNEI. The CDR3 totals 15 residues. Study findings and constraints: In patients who died, overall survival fell as post-nadir TCR diversity dropped more. Survival link was tested only in deceased patients; proton benefit remains a possibility. After lymphocyte nadir, photon-treated repertoires showed oligoclonal expansion, especially CD8+ Temra. Proton therapy kept repertoires fairly stable, unlike photons, which gained effector/memory cells.

Regarding this clone: Its antigen is undetermined.

TCRdb's copy holds only in-frame clones and misses some; the assay was immunoSEQ multiplex PCR. The sample holds about 70,000 clones, about 90% seen once. This sequence was found in a middle-aged woman with cholangiocarcinoma. The input for sequencing was peripheral blood, taken from a patient treated with photon-based radiotherapy. This chain uses TRBV2 with TRBJ1-5; TRBD1 matches 10 bases. DNA of the CDR3: TGTGCCAGCAGTGTGGCGGGACAGGGGATTCAGCCCCAGCATTTT. Translation gives CASSVAGQGIQPQHF.